Each of the 12 T cell receptor beta chains below was sequenced from the same sample in a study of T-cell memory formation after mild COVID-19 (dated by TCRdb to about 2021). Library construction relied on 5' RACE. The sequencing machine was an Illumina NovaSeq 6000. TCRdb trimmed the raw reads at Q25, called clones with MiXCR and kept productive beta chains. A single entry per CDR3 protein holds the most common genes and DNA from its merged rows. This sample comprises some 210,000 distinct CDR3 sequences, 27% of them detected only once. Jointly, the top ten make up around 10% of the sample. Sequenced sample: PBMCs or a T cell subset sorted from them (not recorded which). The receptor source for this set is an adult woman who had mild COVID-19 (a few samples of this study predate the infection). The sample titles of this study are shuffled in the database, so cell type and time point are left out; the donor was told from shared clones.

The chain joins TRBV29-1 to TRBJ1-5; D call uncertain. Trimming pared 4 bases from V and 3 bases from J, leaving 10 bases between. The CDR3 spans 13 residues. Germline values: CDR1 SQVTM, CDR2 ANQGSEA. The CDR3 is CSVGEAPNQPQHF. Written as DNA, the CDR3 is TGCAGCGTTGGAGAGGCACCCAATCAGCCCCAGCATTTT. Together with reference TRBV29-1 and TRBJ1-5, the CDR3 gives the full variable domain: SAVISQKPSRDICQRGTSLTIQCQVDSQVTMMFWYRQQPGQSLTLIATANQGSEATYESGFVIDKFPISRPNLTFSTLTVSNMSPEDSSIYLCSVGEAPNQPQHFGDGTRLSIL.

This chain joins TRBV5-1 and TRBJ2-7, with D tentatively TRBD1 or TRBD2 (6 bases each). The CDR3 sequence is 15 residues long. Germline V CDR1 and CDR2: SGHRS, YFSETQ. Trimming took 1 base from V and 0 from J, leaving 11 bases between them. The chain's CDR3 is CASSLPGASSYEQYF. The CDR3 DNA is TGCGCCAGCAGCTTGCCGGGGGCGAGCTCCTACGAGCAGTACTTC.

This clonotype was counted between two and nine times. This chain uses TRBV6-1 with TRBJ2-1; 10 positions match TRBD2. J was trimmed by 8 bases and V by 6 bases; bases with no gene match: 4. The CDR3 sequence is 13 residues long. CDR1 and CDR2 from the germline V gene are MNHNS and SASEGT. DNA of the CDR3: TGTGCCAGCAGAGCGGGGGGGCAGTATGAGCAGTTCTTC. This encodes CASRAGGQYEQFF.

The CDR3 protein is CASSFGWGETQYF. The CDR3 DNA reads as TGTGCCAGCAGCTTCGGCTGGGGGGAGACCCAGTACTTC. V and J are TRBV11-3 and TRBJ2-5; either TRBD1 or TRBD2 may fit D (5 bases each). V gave up 3 bases and J gave up 5 bases, with 10 bases separating them. Per germline, CDR1 SGHNT and CDR2 YENEEA. The CDR3 length is 13 residues.

This clonotype was picked up a small number of times. The rearrangement links TRBV5-6 to TRBJ2-5; 9 bases align to TRBD1. The CDR3 totals 14 residues. The V and J ends lost 4 bases and 5 bases, in that order; junction bases with no gene match: 6. Germline CDR1 SGHDT, CDR2 YYEEEE. CDR3 nucleotides: TGTGCCAGCAGCCTGGGGACAGGGTGGGAGACCCAGTACTTC. Translation: CASSLGTGWETQYF.

This clonotype has more than one count but fewer than ten. The chain couples TRBV29-1 to TRBJ2-5; D is unclear. CDR1 is SQVTM and CDR2 is ANQGSEA in the germline V gene. The length of the CDR3 is 12 residues. V lost 7 bases to trimming and J lost 0 bases, with 9 bases between them. CDR3: CSGRINQETQYF. As DNA, the CDR3 is TGCAGCGGACGGATCAACCAAGAGACCCAGTACTTC.

This clonotype was seen a handful of times. V gene TRBV7-6 combines with J gene TRBJ1-1; perhaps TRBD1 as D (5 bases). CDR1 is SGHVS and CDR2 is FNYEAQ in the germline V gene. The CDR3 covers 16 residues. V lost 0 bases and J 1 base, leaving 12 bases between the germline ends. The CDR3 protein is CASSLAAADKNTEAFF. Written as DNA, the CDR3 is TGTGCCAGCAGCTTAGCAGCGGCGGACAAGAACACTGAAGCTTTCTTT.

In its sample, this clonotype was seen a few times. The chain carries TRBV11-2 and TRBJ2-2, with 11 nucleotides matching TRBD2. Germline values: CDR1 SGHAT, CDR2 FQNNGV. The CDR3 length is 15 residues. Trimming removed 3 bases from V and 3 bases from J; junction bases left unmatched: 0. DNA of the CDR3: TGTGCCAGCAGCTTTAGCGGGGGGGACACCGGGGAGCTGTTTTTT. This translates into CASSFSGGDTGELFF.

This clonotype was recorded many times. This chain uses TRBV4-1 with TRBJ2-6, with D perhaps matching TRBD1 or TRBD2 (6 bases each). Germline CDR1 and CDR2: MGHRA and YSYEKL. V gave up 0 bases and J gave up 4 bases, with 16 bases separating them. This CDR3 has 18 residues. CDR3 bases: TGCGCCAGCAGCCAAGATATGACGGGGGCGGTCGGGGCCAACGTCCTGACTTTC. It is translated as CASSQDMTGAVGANVLTF.

The gene calls are TRBV24-1 and TRBJ2-1; D perhaps matches TRBD2 (6 bases). Germline CDR1 and CDR2: KGHDR and SFDVKD. V lost 7 bases to trimming and J lost 7 bases, with 22 bases between them. The CDR3 covers 16 residues. CDR3 amino acids: CATSPMAAGLRNEQFF. Written as DNA, the CDR3 is TGTGCCACCAGCCCCATGGCGGCAGGACTAAGGAATGAGCAGTTCTTC.

This rearrangement joins TRBV4-1 to TRBJ1-2; 9 bases agree with TRBD1. V lost 4 bases and J lost 8; bases outside the gene matches: 17. Germline V gene data show CDR1 as MGHRA and CDR2 as YSYEKL. The CDR3 consists of 17 residues. Here the CDR3 DNA reads TGCGCCAGCAGCCTCACCCCGTACGAGACAGGGGGAAACGGCTACACCTTC. Residues: CASSLTPYETGGNGYTF.

V usage is TRBV5-1 and J usage is TRBJ1-2; 7 nucleotides match TRBD1. V lost 5 bases, J lost 6 bases, and 10 bases stayed unmatched. Germline CDR1 and CDR2: SGHRS and YFSETQ. CDR3 length: 14 residues. CDR3 bases: TGCGCCAGCAGTTACCCGGACAGGAGAGATGGCTACACCTTC. Protein: CASSYPDRRDGYTF.